Below are 24 T cell receptor beta chains sequenced from a single sample in a study of beta chain features in type 1 diabetes (dated by TCRdb to 2016 to 2018). The method was the immunoSEQ multiplex PCR assay. The entire isolated RNA was reverse transcribed using the High Capacity cDNA Reverse Transcription Kit, and thus expressed TCRB transcripts were sequenced. What TCRdb holds here is the immuneACCESS table cut down to in-frame rearrangements. Part of the clones is not present; checked against another copy, under half of the missing clones reflect an unresolved V gene, and the others are unexplained. This sample is represented by about 470,000 clones; around 28% of them were singletons. The top ten clones comprise around 0.065% of the sample. The sample comprised naive CD4+ T cells from blood. Reading the label with the study, this specimen's cell subset or site is: true naive CD4+ T cells. Source of these receptors: a young man in good health.

This clone was counted between two and nine times. J is TRBJ2-7 and V is TRBV20-1; maybe TRBD1 (6 bases). The V gene lost 2 bases and the J gene lost 5 bases, with 7 bases spanning the gap. The CDR3 is made up of 11 amino acids. Germline V lookup: CDR1 DFQATT, CDR2 SNEGSKA (reference sequence). The CDR3 DNA reads as TGCAGTGCTAGACAGGGGAACGAGCAGTACTTC. Amino acids: CSARQGNEQYF.

A few counts support this clone. The chain combines TRBV29-1 with TRBJ2-3, with 9 bases aligning to TRBD2. CDR1 and CDR2 from the germline V gene are SQVTM and ANQGSEA. J gave up 4 bases and V 4 bases, and 6 bases lay outside the gene matches. The CDR3 covers 14 residues. The CDR3 loop is CSVVGGRAADTQYF. The CDR3 DNA is TGCAGCGTTGTAGGCGGGAGGGCCGCAGATACGCAGTATTTT.

This clone appeared once. The rearrangement uses TRBV11-2 and TRBJ1-1, with a weak D call TRBD1 (5 bases). The germline V and J ends were trimmed by 5 bases and 11 bases, with 18 bases remaining between them. This CDR3 has 13 residues. Looked up from germline, CDR1 is SGHAT and CDR2 is FQNNGV. CDR3 nucleotides: TGTGCCAGCAGCAAGGTTGTTCGGGGGACCGCTTTCTTT. This encodes CASSKVVRGTAFF.

In DNA form, the CDR3 reads TGTGCCAGCAGCGAAAGGGGGAGGGATGAGCAGTTCTTC. It encodes CASSERGRDEQFF. The chain uses TRBV9 and TRBJ2-1; D might be TRBD2 (7 bases). Germline V gene lookup returns CDR1 SGDLS and CDR2 YYNGEE. V was trimmed by 3 bases and J by 8 bases, leaving 12 bases between them. This CDR3 is built from 13 residues.

The table lists this clone with a few counts. The CDR3, as DNA: TGTGCCATCACAGTAGGTCCAGAACAGGCATACGAGCAGTACTTC. Its protein is CAITVGPEQAYEQYF. This chain uses TRBV10-3 with TRBJ2-7; TRBD1 might be the D (5 bases). This CDR3 contains 15 residues. The V end lost 7 bases, the J end lost 4 bases, and 20 bases lay between the germline ends. Per germline, CDR1 ENHRY and CDR2 SYGVKD.

This clone was detected a few times. The DNA of the CDR3 is TGTGCCAGCAGTGAATATCGAACAAACATGAACACTGAAGCTTTCTTT. Translated, it gives CASSEYRTNMNTEAFF. The chain couples TRBV25-1 to TRBJ1-1; no firm D call. The V end was cut by 0 bases, the J end by 0 bases, with 11 bases between. The CDR3 covers 16 residues. CDR1 and CDR2 (germline): MGHDK, SYGVNS.

The chain links TRBV29-1 to TRBJ1-5; TRBD1 might be the D (5 bases). The germline V gene encodes CDR1 SQVTM and CDR2 ANQGSEA. V shed 3 bases and J shed 5 bases, with 8 bases lying between them. The CDR3 has 12 residues. The CDR3 DNA reads TGCAGCGTTGACGGGGGGGATCAGCCCCAGCATTTT. Translation gives CSVDGGDQPQHF.

This rearrangement joins TRBV7-2 to TRBJ2-1; 7 positions match TRBD2. Germline assignment: CDR1 SGHTA and CDR2 FQGNSA. The CDR3 length is 13 residues. J lost 7 bases, V lost 1 base, and 1 base had no gene match. The CDR3 protein is CASSLGRENEQFF. The CDR3 DNA sequence: TGTGCCAGCAGCTTAGGGCGGGAGAATGAGCAGTTCTTC.

This clone showed up just once. This sequence joins TRBV7-6 and TRBJ2-5, with D uncertain. CDR3 size: 15 residues. V lost 2 bases, J lost 2 bases, and 12 bases lay in between. Germline V lookup: CDR1 SGHVS, CDR2 FNYEAQ. The CDR3 DNA is TGTGCCAGCAGCTTAATAGGGTCGCAGCAAGAGACCCAGTACTTC. Encoded protein: CASSLIGSQQETQYF.

The genes are TRBV7-9 and TRBJ2-2; no definite D call. The CDR3 runs 13 residues. Germline assignment: CDR1 SEHNR and CDR2 FQNEAQ (reference sequence). The V end lost 3 bases, the J end lost 5 bases, and 7 bases lay between the germline ends. In nucleotides, the CDR3 is TGTGCCAGCAGCTTTTGGGTTACCGGGGAGCTGTTTTTT. It translates to CASSFWVTGELFF.

The CDR3 is CSVADRALGKLFF. The CDR3, as DNA: TGCAGCGTGGCTGACAGGGCTCTTGGAAAACTGTTTTTT. This chain uses TRBV29-1 with TRBJ1-4; 7 bases align to TRBD1. The junction had 11 bases not matched to a gene; V was cut back by 6 bases and J by 10 bases. The CDR3 length is 13 residues. CDR1 is SQVTM, CDR2 ANQGSEA, per germline.

Only a few counts were recorded for this clone. The chain joins TRBV7-2 to TRBJ1-4, with D unresolved. From germline, CDR1 is SGHTA and CDR2 FQGNSA. Trimming left V 1 base short and J 0 bases short, with 6 bases between. The CDR3 length is 15 residues. DNA of the CDR3: TGTGCCAGCAGCTTAGAGGCATCAACTAATGAAAAACTGTTTTTT. This gives the protein CASSLEASTNEKLFF.

The sample holds a few counts of this clone. V and J are TRBV7-2 and TRBJ2-4; 7 bases are shared with TRBD1. Per the germline V gene, CDR1 is SGHTA and CDR2 is FQGNSA. This CDR3 is built from 16 residues. J lost 0 bases, V lost 5 bases, and 7 bases had no gene match. For the CDR3, the DNA is TGTGCCAGCAGCATATCAGGGGGAATAGCCAAAAACATTCAGTACTTC. It codes for CASSISGGIAKNIQYF.

The sample holds a few counts of this clone. The V gene is TRBV4-2, the J gene TRBJ2-5; weak D call: TRBD2 (6 bases). Trimming took off 0 bases at V and 4 bases at J, with 15 bases between the two ends. CDR1 and CDR2 (germline): LGHNA, YNFKEQ. This CDR3 comprises 16 residues. CDR3 amino acids: CASSQDGGTPGETQYF. The CDR3 coding sequence is TGTGCCAGCAGCCAAGATGGCGGGACTCCGGGAGAGACCCAGTACTTC.

Worth noting for this clone: Mismatch with germline at one junction end may stem from a read error. This sequence joins TRBV28 and TRBJ2-4, with unresolved D. CDR1 and CDR2 from the germline V gene are MDHEN and SYDVKM. The CDR3 contains 12 residues. In DNA, the CDR3 is TGTGCCAGCAGTCCGTTCCGCTGGGGATTGGACTTC. Encoded protein: CASSPFRWGLDF.

In its sample, this clone was seen a few times. V and J are TRBV7-2 and TRBJ2-7, with 7 bases fitting TRBD2. Trimming at V came to 5 bases and at J to 3 bases, leaving 13 bases not matched to a gene. CDR1 is SGHTA, CDR2 FQGNSA, per germline. CDR3 length equals 16 residues. As DNA, the CDR3 is TGTGCCAGCAGCCTTCTTCTACCGGGGGGTATCTACGAGCAGTACTTC. Encoded protein: CASSLLLPGGIYEQYF.

This clone has just a few counts. Additional DNA sequences in this sample encode the identical CDR3. The chain employs TRBV29-1 and TRBJ2-7; tentatively, D is TRBD1 (6 bases). Germline CDR1 and CDR2: SQVTM and ANQGSEA. Deletions cut 4 bases from V and 1 base from J, with 8 bases between. The CDR3 spans 12 residues. In DNA form, the CDR3 reads TGCAGCGTTGGGACAGCATCCTACGAGCAGTACTTC. It encodes CSVGTASYEQYF.

This clone was recorded once. The chain links TRBV18 to TRBJ2-7; tentative D call: TRBD1 (6 bases). CDR1 and CDR2 (germline): KGHSH, LQKENI. The CDR3 has 15 amino acids. V lost 5 bases and J 2 bases, leaving 16 bases between the germline ends. DNA for the CDR3: TGTGCCAGCTCAACCCGGGACACCGGGACCTACGAGCAGTACTTC. The encoded protein is CASSTRDTGTYEQYF.

This chain joins TRBV30 and TRBJ2-1; 8 nucleotides align to TRBD2. The CDR3 covers 16 residues. Trimming cost V 3 bases and J 3 bases; bases outside gene matches: 10. Per germline, CDR1 GTSNPN and CDR2 SVGIG (reference sequence). CDR3 sequence reads: CAWSPRAGAFYNEQFF. The CDR3 DNA sequence: TGTGCCTGGAGCCCCCGAGCGGGAGCTTTCTACAATGAGCAGTTCTTC.

The sample holds a few counts of this clone. The chain links TRBV19 to TRBJ2-1; 7 positions agree with TRBD1. In germline, CDR1 is LNHDA, CDR2 SQIVND (reference sequence). The J segment lost 9 bases and the V segment lost 5 bases, leaving 4 bases of the junction unmatched. CDR3 size: 12 residues. The CDR3 here is CASSSRQGEQFF. In DNA, the CDR3 is TGTGCCAGTAGTTCCAGACAGGGTGAGCAGTTCTTC. Full variable domain (remainder filled in from reference TRBV19 and TRBJ2-1): DGGITQSPKYLFRKEGQNVTLSCEQNLNHDAMYWYRQDPGQGLRLIYYSQIVNDFQKGDIAEGYSVSREKKESFPLTVTSAQKNPTAFYLCASSSRQGEQFFGPGTRLTVL.

This chain links TRBV19 with TRBJ2-1, with TRBD2 matching 12 bases. Germline values: CDR1 LNHDA, CDR2 SQIVND (reference sequence). The ends lost 5 bases at V and 7 bases at J; junction bases unmatched: 9. The CDR3 sequence is 16 residues long. The CDR3 here is CASSPPGLAGSNEQFF. The CDR3 bases are TGTGCCAGTAGTCCGCCGGGACTAGCGGGTAGTAATGAGCAGTTCTTC.

The gene calls are TRBV7-2 and TRBJ2-1; D is perhaps TRBD2 (6 bases). The V end lost 5 bases, the J end lost 7 bases, and 15 bases lay between the germline ends. The germline CDR1 and CDR2 sequences are SGHTA and FQGNSA. There are 14 residues in the CDR3. CDR3 amino acids: CASSLGLARNEQFF. CDR3 coding DNA: TGTGCCAGCAGCCTCGGGCTAGCGAGGAATGAGCAGTTCTTC.

V is TRBV5-4 and J is TRBJ2-5, with no clear D. Germline V lookup: CDR1 SGHNT, CDR2 YYREEE (reference sequence). CDR3 size: 12 residues. Trimming took 1 base from V and 4 from J, leaving 5 bases between them. The DNA of the CDR3 is TGTGCCAGCAGCTTGTCCCGAGAGACCCAGTACTTC. Amino acids: CASSLSRETQYF.

A few counts support this clone. The chain couples TRBV4-1 to TRBJ1-3; D not certain. The CDR3 has 17 amino acids. Germline V gene data show CDR1 as MGHRA and CDR2 as YSYEKL. Trimming pared 0 bases from V and 7 bases from J, leaving 19 bases between. The CDR3 DNA sequence: TGCGCCAGCAGCCAAGACCCCCTAGGCTCCCGAGGGAACACCATATATTTT. Encoded protein: CASSQDPLGSRGNTIYF.